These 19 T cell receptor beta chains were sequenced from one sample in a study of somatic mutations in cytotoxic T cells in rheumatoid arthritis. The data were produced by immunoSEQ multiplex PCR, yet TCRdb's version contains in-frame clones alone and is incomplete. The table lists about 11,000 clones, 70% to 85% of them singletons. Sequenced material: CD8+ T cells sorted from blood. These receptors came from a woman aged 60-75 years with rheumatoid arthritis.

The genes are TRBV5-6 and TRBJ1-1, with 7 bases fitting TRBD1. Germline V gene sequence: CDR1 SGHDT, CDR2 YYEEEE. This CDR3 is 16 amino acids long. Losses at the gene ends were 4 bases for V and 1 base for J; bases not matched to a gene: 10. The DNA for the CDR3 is TGTGCCAGCAGCCCCCCTACAGGGGACTGGAACACTGAAGCTTTCTTT. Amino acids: CASSPPTGDWNTEAFF.

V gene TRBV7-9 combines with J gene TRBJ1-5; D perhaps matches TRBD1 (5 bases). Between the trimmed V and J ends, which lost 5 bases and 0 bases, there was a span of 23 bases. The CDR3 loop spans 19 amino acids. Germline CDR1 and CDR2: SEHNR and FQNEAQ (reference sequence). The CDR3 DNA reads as TGTGCCAGCAGCCGGGAACGGGACTCAAGCTATTATAGCAATCAGCCCCAGCATTTT. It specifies CASSRERDSSYYSNQPQHF.

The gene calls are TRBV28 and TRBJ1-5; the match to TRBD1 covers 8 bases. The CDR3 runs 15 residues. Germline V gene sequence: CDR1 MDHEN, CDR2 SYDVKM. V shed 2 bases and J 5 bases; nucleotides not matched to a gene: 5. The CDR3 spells CASSLAQGAYQPQHF. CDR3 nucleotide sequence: TGTGCCAGCAGTTTAGCCCAGGGGGCATATCAGCCCCAGCATTTT.

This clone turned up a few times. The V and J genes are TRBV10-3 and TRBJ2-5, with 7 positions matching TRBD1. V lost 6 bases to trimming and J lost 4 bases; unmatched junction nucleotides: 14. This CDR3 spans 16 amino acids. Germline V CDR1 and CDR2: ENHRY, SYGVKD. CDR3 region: CAISAATGDLRETQYF. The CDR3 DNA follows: TGTGCCATCAGCGCGGCAACAGGGGATTTGCGAGAGACCCAGTACTTC.

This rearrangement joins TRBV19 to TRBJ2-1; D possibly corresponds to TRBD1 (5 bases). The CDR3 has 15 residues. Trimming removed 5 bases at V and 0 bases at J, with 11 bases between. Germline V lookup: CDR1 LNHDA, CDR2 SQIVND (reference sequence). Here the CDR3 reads CASSQGPSSYNEQFF. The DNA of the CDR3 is TGTGCCAGTAGTCAGGGTCCCAGCTCCTACAATGAGCAGTTCTTC.

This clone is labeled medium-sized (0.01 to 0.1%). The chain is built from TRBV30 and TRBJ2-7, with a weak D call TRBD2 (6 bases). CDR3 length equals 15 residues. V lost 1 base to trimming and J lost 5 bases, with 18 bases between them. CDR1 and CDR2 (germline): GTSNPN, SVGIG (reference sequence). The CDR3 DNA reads TGTGCCTGGAGTGGAGTGGCGGGAAGAGTTGACGAGCAGTACTTC. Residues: CAWSGVAGRVDEQYF.

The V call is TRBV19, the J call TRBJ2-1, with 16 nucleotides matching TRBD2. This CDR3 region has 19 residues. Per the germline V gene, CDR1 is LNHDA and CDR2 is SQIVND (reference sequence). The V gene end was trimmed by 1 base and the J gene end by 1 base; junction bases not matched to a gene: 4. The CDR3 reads CASSIAGLAGGGSYNEQFF. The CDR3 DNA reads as TGTGCCAGTAGTATAGCGGGACTAGCGGGAGGGGGGTCCTACAATGAGCAGTTCTTC.

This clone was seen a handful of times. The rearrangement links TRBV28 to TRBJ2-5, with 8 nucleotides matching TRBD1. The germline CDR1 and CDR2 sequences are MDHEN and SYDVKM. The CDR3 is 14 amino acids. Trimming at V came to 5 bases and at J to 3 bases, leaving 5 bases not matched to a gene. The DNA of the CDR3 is TGTGCCAGCAGTCAGGGGGCCGGTAAAGAGACCCAGTACTTC. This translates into CASSQGAGKETQYF.

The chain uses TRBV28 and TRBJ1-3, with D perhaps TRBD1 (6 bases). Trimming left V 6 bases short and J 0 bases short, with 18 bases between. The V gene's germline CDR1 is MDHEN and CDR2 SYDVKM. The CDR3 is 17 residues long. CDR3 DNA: TGTGCCAGCAGCTATGCAGCTGAGGGGGACTCTGGAAACACCATATATTTT. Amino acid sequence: CASSYAAEGDSGNTIYF. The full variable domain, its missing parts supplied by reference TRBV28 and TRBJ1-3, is DVKVTQSSRYLVKRTGEKVFLECVQDMDHENMFWYRQDPGLGLRLIYFSYDVKMKEKGDIPEGYSVSREKKERFSLILESASTNQTSMYLCASSYAAEGDSGNTIYFGEGSWLTVV.

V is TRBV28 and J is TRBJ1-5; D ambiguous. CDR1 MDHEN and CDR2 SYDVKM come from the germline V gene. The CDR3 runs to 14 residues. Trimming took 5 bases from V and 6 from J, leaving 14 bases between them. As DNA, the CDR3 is TGTGCCAGCAGTCCCCCCGGAGTGAGTCAGCCCCAGCATTTT. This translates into CASSPPGVSQPQHF. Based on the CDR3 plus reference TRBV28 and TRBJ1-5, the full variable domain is DVKVTQSSRYLVKRTGEKVFLECVQDMDHENMFWYRQDPGLGLRLIYFSYDVKMKEKGDIPEGYSVSREKKERFSLILESASTNQTSMYLCASSPPGVSQPQHFGDGTRLSIL.

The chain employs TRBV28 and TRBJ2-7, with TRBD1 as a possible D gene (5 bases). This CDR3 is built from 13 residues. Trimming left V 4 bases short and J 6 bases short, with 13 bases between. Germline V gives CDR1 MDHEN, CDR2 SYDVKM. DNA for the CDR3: TGTGCCAGCAGTTCGCACAGACAGCGCGAGCAGTACTTC. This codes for CASSSHRQREQYF.

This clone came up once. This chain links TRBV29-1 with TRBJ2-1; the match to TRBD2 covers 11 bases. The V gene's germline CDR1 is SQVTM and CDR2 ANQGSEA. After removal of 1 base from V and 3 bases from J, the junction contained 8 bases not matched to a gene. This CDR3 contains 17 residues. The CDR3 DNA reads TGCAGCGTTGAAGGACTCCCGGGACTAGCGGTCTACAATGAGCAGTTCTTC. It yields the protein CSVEGLPGLAVYNEQFF.

In nucleotides, the CDR3 is TGTGCCACCAGCAAAACAGGGGGAACTAATGAAAAACTGTTTTTT. Translation: CATSKTGGTNEKLFF. The chain uses TRBV15 and TRBJ1-4; 8 bases are a match to TRBD1. The CDR3 consists of 15 residues. Germline V gene lookup returns CDR1 LNHNV and CDR2 YYDKDF (reference sequence). J was trimmed by 1 base and V by 4 bases; bases with no gene match: 2.

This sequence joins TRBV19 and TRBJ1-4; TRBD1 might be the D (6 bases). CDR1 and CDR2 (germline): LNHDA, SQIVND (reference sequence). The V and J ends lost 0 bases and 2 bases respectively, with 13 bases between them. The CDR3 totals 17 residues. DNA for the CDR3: TGTGCCAGTAGTATAGAGGGACATCAACCCACTAATGAAAAACTGTTTTTT. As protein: CASSIEGHQPTNEKLFF.

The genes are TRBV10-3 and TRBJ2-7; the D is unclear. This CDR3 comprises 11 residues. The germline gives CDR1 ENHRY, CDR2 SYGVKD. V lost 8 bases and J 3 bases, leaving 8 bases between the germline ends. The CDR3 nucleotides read TGTGCCATCGGCGGTGGCTACGAGCAGTACTTC. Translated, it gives CAIGGGYEQYF.

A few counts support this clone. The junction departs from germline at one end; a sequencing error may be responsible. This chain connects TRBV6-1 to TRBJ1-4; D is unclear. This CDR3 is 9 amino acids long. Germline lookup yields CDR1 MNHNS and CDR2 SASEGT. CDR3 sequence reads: CASGGGGVF. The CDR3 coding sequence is TGTGCCAGCGGCGGTGGCGGAGTTTTT.

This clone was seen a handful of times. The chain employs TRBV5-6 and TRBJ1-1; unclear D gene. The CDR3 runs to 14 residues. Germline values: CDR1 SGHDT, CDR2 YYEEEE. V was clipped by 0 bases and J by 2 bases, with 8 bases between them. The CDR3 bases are TGTGCCAGCAGCTTGGACATTTCCAACACTGAAGCTTTCTTT. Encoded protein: CASSLDISNTEAFF.

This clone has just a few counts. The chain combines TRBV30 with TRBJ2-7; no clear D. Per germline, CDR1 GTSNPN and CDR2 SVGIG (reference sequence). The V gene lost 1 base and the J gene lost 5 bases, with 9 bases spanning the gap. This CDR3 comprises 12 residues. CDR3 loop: CAWSEISHEQYF. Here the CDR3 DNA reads TGTGCCTGGAGTGAAATCTCTCACGAGCAGTACTTC.

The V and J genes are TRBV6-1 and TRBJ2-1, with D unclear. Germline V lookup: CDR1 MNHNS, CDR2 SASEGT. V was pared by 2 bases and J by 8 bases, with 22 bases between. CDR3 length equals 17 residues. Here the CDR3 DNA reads TGTGCCAGCAGTGAAATGAAGTCGAGGTTGCGGTCCCATGAGCAGTTCTTC. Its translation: CASSEMKSRLRSHEQFF.